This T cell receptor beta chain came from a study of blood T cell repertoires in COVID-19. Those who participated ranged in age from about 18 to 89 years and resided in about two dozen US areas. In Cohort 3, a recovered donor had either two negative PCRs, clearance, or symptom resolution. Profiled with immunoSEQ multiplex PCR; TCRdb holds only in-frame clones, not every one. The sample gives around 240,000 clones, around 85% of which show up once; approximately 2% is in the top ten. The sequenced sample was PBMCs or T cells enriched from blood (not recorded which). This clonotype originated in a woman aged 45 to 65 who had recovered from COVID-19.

CDR3 region: CASSRSQSFSTDTQYF. The CDR3 coding sequence is TGTGCCAGCAGTAGATCACAGTCATTTAGCACAGATACGCAGTATTTT. The chain employs TRBV28 and TRBJ2-3; no firm D call. V was pared by 5 bases and J by 0 bases, with 15 bases between. The CDR3 totals 16 residues. The germline V gene has CDR1 MDHEN and CDR2 SYDVKM.